This entry lists 3 T cell receptor beta chains sequenced from one sample in a study of blood T cell repertoires in COVID-19. Sequenced by immunoSEQ multiplex PCR; TCRdb stores in-frame clones only, minus some. The sample includes tens of thousands of clones, almost 90% of them seen just once. Sequenced sample: peripheral blood. The receptors were sampled from a woman in her seventies with acute or convalescent COVID-19.

V is TRBV5-1 and J is TRBJ1-4; D may be TRBD1 (6 bases). This CDR3 region has 16 residues. The germline V and J ends were trimmed by 2 bases and 3 bases, with 14 bases remaining between them. Germline lookup yields CDR1 SGHRS and CDR2 YFSETQ. CDR3 DNA sequence: TGCGCCAGCAGCTTCGGACAGCCAAGAGCTAATGAAAAACTGTTTTTT. Its protein is CASSFGQPRANEKLFF.

V usage is TRBV5-6 and J usage is TRBJ2-5, with 11 bases aligning to TRBD2. The CDR3 contains 17 residues. The V gene end was trimmed by 1 base and the J gene end by 4 bases; junction bases not matched to a gene: 9. From germline, CDR1 is SGHDT and CDR2 YYEEEE. CDR3 sequence reads: CASSLRRTSGSRETQYF. The DNA for the CDR3 is TGTGCCAGCAGCTTGAGGCGAACTAGCGGGAGTCGAGAGACCCAGTACTTC.

The chain links TRBV4-1 to TRBJ1-2; D is perhaps TRBD1 (6 bases). Germline V CDR1 and CDR2: MGHRA, YSYEKL. V dropped 0 bases and J dropped 4 bases, with 18 bases sitting between them. The CDR3 contains 17 residues. CDR3 region: CASSQEPGQEDIYGYTF. The CDR3 nucleotides are TGCGCCAGCAGCCAAGAACCGGGACAAGAGGATATCTATGGCTACACCTTC.